This T cell receptor beta chain was found in a study of blood T cells in healthy people across ages. Trimming took 4 bases from V and 13 from J; bases not matched to a gene: 3. The CDR3 runs to 11 residues. Germline assignment: CDR1 MDHEN and CDR2 SYDVKM. A J-beta primer mix and a sample-barcoded 5' primer were used in a second PCR of roughly 7 to 12 cycles. TCRdb re-called the 5' RACE reads with MiXCR, one entry per CDR3 protein. The sample lists 700,000 to 900,000 distinct CDR3 sequences, around half occurring once. The chain links TRBV28 to TRBJ2-5, with 10 bases that match TRBD1. The specimen sequenced was blood. The sequence was obtained from an elderly man in good health. Written as DNA, the CDR3 is TGTGCCAGCAGTTCGGGACAGGGGTCGTACTTC. Translation: CASSSGQGSYF.